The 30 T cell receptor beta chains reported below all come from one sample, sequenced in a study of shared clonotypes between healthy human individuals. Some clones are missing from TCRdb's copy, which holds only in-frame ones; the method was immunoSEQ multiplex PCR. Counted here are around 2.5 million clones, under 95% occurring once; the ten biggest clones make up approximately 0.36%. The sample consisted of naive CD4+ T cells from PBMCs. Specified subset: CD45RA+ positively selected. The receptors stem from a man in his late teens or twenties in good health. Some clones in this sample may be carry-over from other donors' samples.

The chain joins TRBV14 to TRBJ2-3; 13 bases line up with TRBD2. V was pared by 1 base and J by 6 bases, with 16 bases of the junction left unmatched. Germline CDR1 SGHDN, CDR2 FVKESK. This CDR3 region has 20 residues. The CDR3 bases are TGTGCCAGCAGCCAAGTGTCGTATACTAGCGGGAGGGCCGAGAAGGATACGCAGTATTTT. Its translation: CASSQVSYTSGRAEKDTQYF.

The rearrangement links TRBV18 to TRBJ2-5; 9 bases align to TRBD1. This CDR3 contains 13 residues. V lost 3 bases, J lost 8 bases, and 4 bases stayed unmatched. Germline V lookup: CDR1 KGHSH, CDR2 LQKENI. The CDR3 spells CASSPGQGQTQYF. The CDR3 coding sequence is TGTGCCAGCTCACCGGGACAGGGCCAAACCCAGTACTTC.

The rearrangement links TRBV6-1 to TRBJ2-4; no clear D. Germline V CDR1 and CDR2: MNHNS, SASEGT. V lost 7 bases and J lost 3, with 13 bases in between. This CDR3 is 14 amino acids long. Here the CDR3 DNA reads TGTGCCAGCAACACCGACATCGGCAAAAACATTCAGTACTTC. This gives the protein CASNTDIGKNIQYF.

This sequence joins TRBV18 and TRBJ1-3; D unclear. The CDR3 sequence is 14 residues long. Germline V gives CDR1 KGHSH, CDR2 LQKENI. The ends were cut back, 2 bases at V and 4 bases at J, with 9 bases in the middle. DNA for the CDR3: TGTGCCAGCTCACCAGAAAGAAACGGAAACACCATATATTTT. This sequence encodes CASSPERNGNTIYF. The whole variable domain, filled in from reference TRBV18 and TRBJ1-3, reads NAGVMQNPRHLVRRRGQEARLRCSPMKGHSHVYWYRQLPEEGLKFMVYLQKENIIDESGMPKERFSAEFPKEGPSILRIQQVVRGDSAAYFCASSPERNGNTIYFGEGSWLTVV.

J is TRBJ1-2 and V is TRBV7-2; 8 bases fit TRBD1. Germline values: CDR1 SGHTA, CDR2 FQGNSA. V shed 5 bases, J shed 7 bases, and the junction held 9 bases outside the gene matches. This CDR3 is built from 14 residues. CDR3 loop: CASSHDRGRPGYTF. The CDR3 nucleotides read TGTGCCAGCAGCCATGACAGGGGAAGGCCTGGCTACACCTTC.

In nucleotides, the CDR3 is TGTGCCAGCAGTTACGAAGGGGATCAGCCCCAGCATTTT. The encoded protein is CASSYEGDQPQHF. The V gene is TRBV6-6, the J gene TRBJ1-5; the D gene is possibly TRBD1 (5 bases). Germline CDR1 reads MNHNY; CDR2 reads SVGAGI (reference sequence). V was pared by 2 bases and J by 5 bases, with 7 bases between. This CDR3 is built from 13 residues.

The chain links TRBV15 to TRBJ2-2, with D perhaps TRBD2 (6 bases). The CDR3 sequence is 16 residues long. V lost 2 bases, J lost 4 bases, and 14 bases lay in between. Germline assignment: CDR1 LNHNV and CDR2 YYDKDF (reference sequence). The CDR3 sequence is CATSRTVGGGTGELFF. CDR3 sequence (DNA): TGTGCCACCAGCAGAACGGTCGGGGGTGGCACCGGGGAGCTGTTTTTT. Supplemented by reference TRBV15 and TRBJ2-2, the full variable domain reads DAMVIQNPRYQVTQFGKPVTLSCSQTLNHNVMYWYQQKSSQAPKLLFHYYDKDFNNEADTPDNFQSRRPNTSFCFLDIRSPGLGDTAMYLCATSRTVGGGTGELFFGEGSRLTVL.

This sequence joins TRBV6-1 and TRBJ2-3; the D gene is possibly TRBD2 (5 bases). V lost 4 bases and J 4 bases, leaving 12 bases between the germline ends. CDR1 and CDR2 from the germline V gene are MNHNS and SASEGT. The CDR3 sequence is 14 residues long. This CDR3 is CASSGTGNPDTQYF. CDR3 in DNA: TGTGCCAGCAGTGGAACGGGAAATCCAGATACGCAGTATTTT.

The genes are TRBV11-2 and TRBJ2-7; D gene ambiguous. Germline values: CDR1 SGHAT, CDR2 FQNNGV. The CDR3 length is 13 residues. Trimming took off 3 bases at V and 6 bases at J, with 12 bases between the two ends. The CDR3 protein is CASSFALKGEQYF. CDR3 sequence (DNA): TGTGCCAGCAGCTTCGCTCTCAAAGGCGAGCAGTACTTC.

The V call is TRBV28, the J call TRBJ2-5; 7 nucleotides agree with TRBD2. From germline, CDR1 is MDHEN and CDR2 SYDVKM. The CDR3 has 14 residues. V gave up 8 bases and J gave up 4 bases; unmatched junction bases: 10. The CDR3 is CASDRGGPGETQYF. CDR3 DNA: TGTGCCAGCGATAGGGGAGGGCCTGGAGAGACCCAGTACTTC.

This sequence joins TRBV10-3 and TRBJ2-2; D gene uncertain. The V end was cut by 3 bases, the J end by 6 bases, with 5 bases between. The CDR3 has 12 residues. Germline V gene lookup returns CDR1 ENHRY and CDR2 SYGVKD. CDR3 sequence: CAISDTAGELFF. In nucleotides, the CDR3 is TGTGCCATCAGTGATACCGCCGGGGAGCTGTTTTTT.

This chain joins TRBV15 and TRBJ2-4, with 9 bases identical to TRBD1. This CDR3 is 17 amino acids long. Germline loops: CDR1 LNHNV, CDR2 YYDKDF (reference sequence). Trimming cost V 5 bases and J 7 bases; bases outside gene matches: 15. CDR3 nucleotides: TGTGCCACCAGCGAAGGGAAAGACCGGGACAGGGAGAACATTCAGTACTTC. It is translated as CATSEGKDRDRENIQYF. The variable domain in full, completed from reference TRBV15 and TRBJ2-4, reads DAMVIQNPRYQVTQFGKPVTLSCSQTLNHNVMYWYQQKSSQAPKLLFHYYDKDFNNEADTPDNFQSRRPNTSFCFLDIRSPGLGDTAMYLCATSEGKDRDRENIQYFGAGTRLSVL.

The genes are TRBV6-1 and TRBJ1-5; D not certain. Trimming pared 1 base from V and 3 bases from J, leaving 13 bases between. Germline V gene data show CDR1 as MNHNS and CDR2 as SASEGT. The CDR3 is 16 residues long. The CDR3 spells CASSEGYHVPNQPQHF. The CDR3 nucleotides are TGTGCCAGCAGTGAAGGGTACCACGTCCCCAATCAGCCCCAGCATTTT.

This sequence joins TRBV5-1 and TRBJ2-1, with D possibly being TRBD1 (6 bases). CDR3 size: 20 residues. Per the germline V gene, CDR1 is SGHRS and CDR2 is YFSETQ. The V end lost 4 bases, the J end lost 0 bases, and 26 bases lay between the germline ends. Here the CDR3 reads CASSQKLLPTGTSSYNEQFF. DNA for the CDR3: TGCGCCAGCAGCCAAAAGCTCCTCCCAACAGGGACAAGCTCCTACAATGAGCAGTTCTTC.

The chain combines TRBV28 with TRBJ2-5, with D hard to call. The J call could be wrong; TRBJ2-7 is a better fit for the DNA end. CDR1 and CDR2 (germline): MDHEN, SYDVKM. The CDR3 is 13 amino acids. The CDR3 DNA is TGTGCCAGCAGTGACAAAGCCTCCTACGAGCAGTACTTC. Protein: CASSDKASYEQYF.

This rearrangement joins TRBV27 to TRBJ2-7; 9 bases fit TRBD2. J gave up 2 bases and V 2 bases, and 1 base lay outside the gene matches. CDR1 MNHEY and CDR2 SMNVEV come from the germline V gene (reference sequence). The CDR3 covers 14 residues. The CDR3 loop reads CASSLGLAPYEQYF. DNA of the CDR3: TGTGCCAGCAGTTTAGGACTAGCGCCCTACGAGCAGTACTTC.

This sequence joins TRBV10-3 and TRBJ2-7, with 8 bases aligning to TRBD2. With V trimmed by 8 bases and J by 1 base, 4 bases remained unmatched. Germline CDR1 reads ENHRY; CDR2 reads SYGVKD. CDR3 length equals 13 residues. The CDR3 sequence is CAIGLAGSYEQYF. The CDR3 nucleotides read TGTGCCATCGGACTAGCAGGGTCCTACGAGCAGTACTTC.

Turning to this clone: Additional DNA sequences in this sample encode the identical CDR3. The CDR3 here is CASSQVTDTQYF. The CDR3, as DNA: TGTGCCAGCAGCCAAGTTACAGATACGCAGTATTTT. The chain uses TRBV4-2 and TRBJ2-3; D call uncertain. With 1 base removed from V and 3 bases from J, the gap between germline ends came to 2 bases. There are 12 residues in the CDR3. CDR1 is LGHNA and CDR2 is YNFKEQ in the germline V gene.

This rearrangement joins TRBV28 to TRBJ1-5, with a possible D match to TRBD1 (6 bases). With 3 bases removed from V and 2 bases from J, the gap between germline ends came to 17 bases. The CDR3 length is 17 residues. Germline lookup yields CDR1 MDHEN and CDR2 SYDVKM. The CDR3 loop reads CASSLYTGLIGNQPQHF. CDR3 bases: TGTGCCAGCAGTTTGTACACAGGGCTTATTGGCAATCAGCCCCAGCATTTT. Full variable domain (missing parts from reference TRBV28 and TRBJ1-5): DVKVTQSSRYLVKRTGEKVFLECVQDMDHENMFWYRQDPGLGLRLIYFSYDVKMKEKGDIPEGYSVSREKKERFSLILESASTNQTSMYLCASSLYTGLIGNQPQHFGDGTRLSIL.

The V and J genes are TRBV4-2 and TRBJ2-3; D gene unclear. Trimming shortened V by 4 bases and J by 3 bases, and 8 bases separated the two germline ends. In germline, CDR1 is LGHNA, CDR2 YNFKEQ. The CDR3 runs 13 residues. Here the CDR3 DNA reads TGTGCCAGCAGCCTCGGAACAACAGATACGCAGTATTTT. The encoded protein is CASSLGTTDTQYF.

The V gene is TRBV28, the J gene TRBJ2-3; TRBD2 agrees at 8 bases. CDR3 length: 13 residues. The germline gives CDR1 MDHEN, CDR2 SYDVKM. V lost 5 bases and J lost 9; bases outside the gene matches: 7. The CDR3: CASSRSGGQTQYF. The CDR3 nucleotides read TGTGCCAGCAGTCGTTCGGGGGGGCAGACGCAGTATTTT.

As DNA, the CDR3 is TGTGCCAGCACCGCGAGTGGGACCGGGGAGCTGTTTTTT. Its protein product is CASTASGTGELFF. The V call is TRBV9, the J call TRBJ2-2; D is uncertain. CDR1 and CDR2 from the germline V gene are SGDLS and YYNGEE. CDR3 length: 13 amino acids. V dropped 6 bases and J dropped 5 bases, with 11 bases sitting between them.

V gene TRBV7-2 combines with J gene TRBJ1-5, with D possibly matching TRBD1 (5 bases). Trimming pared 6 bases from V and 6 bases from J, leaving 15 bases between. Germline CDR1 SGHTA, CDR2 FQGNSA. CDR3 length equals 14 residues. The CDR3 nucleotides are TGTGCCAGCAGTTGGGGCCGGGGTGGTCAGCCCCAGCATTTT. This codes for CASSWGRGGQPQHF.

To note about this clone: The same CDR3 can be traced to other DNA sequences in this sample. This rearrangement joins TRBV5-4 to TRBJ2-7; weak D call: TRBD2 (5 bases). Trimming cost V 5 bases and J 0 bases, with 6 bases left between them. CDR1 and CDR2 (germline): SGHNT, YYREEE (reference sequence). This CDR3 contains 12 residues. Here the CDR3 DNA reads TGTGCCAGCAGTCGGGACTCCTACGAGCAGTACTTC. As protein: CASSRDSYEQYF.

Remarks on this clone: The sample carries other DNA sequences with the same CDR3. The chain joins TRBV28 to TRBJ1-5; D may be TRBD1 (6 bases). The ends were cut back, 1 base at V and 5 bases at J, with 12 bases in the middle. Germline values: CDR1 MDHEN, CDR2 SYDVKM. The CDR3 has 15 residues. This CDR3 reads CASSLLGGRDQPQHF. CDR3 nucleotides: TGTGCCAGCAGTTTATTGGGGGGGCGGGATCAGCCCCAGCATTTT.

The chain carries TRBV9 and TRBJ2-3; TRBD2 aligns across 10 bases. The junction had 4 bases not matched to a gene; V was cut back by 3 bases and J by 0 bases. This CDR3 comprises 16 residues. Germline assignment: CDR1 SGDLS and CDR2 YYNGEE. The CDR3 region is CASSEGTSESTDTQYF. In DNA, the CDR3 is TGTGCCAGCAGCGAGGGGACTAGCGAGAGCACAGATACGCAGTATTTT.

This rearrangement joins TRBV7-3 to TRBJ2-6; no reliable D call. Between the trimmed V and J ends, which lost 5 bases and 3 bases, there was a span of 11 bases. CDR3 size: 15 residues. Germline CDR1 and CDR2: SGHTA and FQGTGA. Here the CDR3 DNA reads TGTGCCAGCAGCCCCAGGCTCTTTGGGGCCAACGTCCTGACTTTC. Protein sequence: CASSPRLFGANVLTF.

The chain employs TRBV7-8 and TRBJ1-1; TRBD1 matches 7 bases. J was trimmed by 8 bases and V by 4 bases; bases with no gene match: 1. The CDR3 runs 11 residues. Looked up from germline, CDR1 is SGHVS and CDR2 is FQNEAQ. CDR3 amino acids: CASSSDREAFF. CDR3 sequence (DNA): TGTGCCAGCAGCTCGGACAGGGAAGCTTTCTTT.

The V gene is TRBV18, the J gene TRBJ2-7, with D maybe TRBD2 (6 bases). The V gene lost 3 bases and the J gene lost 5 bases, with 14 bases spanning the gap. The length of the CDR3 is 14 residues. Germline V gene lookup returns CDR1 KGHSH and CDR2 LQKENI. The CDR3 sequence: CASSPGTRRNEQYF. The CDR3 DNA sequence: TGTGCCAGCTCACCCGGGACTCGGAGGAACGAGCAGTACTTC.

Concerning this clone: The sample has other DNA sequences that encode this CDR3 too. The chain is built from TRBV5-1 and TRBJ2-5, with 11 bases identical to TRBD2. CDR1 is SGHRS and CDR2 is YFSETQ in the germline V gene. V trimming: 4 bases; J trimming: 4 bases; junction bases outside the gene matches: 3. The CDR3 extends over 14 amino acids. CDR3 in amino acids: CASSRGLAGETQYF. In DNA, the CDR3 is TGCGCCAGCAGCCGAGGACTAGCGGGAGAGACCCAGTACTTC.